The 2 T cell receptor beta chains below all came from one sample that was sequenced in a study of blood T cell repertoires in COVID-19. Data came from immunoSEQ multiplex PCR; TCRdb stores just in-frame clones and leaves some out. This sample carries 120,000 to 150,000 clones, about 87% of them seen once, and the ten largest clones take 0.95%. Sequenced input: peripheral blood. Source of these receptors: a woman aged 45-59 years with acute or convalescent COVID-19.

CDR3 DNA sequence: TGTGCCAGCAGCTTAGGGGTGCGGGCTAGCACAGATACGCAGTATTTT. Protein product: CASSLGVRASTDTQYF. J is TRBJ2-3 and V is TRBV7-2, with D possibly TRBD2 on 5 matching bases. The germline V gene encodes CDR1 SGHTA and CDR2 FQGNSA. The CDR3 is made up of 16 amino acids. V was clipped by 1 base and J by 0 bases, with 11 bases between them.

V is TRBV5-1 and J is TRBJ2-1; D perhaps matches TRBD1 (5 bases). The CDR3 has 15 amino acids. V gave up 0 bases and J gave up 1 base, with 8 bases separating them. Germline V CDR1 and CDR2: SGHRS, YFSETQ. CDR3 nucleotides: TGCGCCAGCAGCTTGGAGACAGTATCCTACAATGAGCAGTTCTTC. This translates into CASSLETVSYNEQFF.